The 27 T cell receptor beta chains presented below share a single source sample, sequenced in a study of shared clonotypes between healthy human individuals. The protocol was immunoSEQ multiplex PCR, while the TCRdb copy is restricted to in-frame clones and leaves out a portion. The sample includes about 1.5 million clones, 98% of them seen just once. The source material was naive CD4+ T cells sorted from blood. Subset noted: CD45RA+ positively selected. The receptors derive from a man aged 25-45 years in good health.

The V and J genes are TRBV5-1 and TRBJ1-1, with D possibly TRBD1 on 5 matching bases. V lost 0 bases to trimming and J lost 0 bases, with 12 bases between them. The germline CDR1 and CDR2 sequences are SGHRS and YFSETQ. The CDR3 extends over 16 amino acids. The CDR3 is CASSLGLGRMNTEAFF. For the CDR3, the DNA is TGCGCCAGCAGCTTGGGTCTGGGACGGATGAACACTGAAGCTTTCTTT.

V gene TRBV11-2 combines with J gene TRBJ2-5; maybe TRBD1 (6 bases). The V gene lost 2 bases and the J gene lost 0 bases, with 10 bases spanning the gap. The CDR3 extends over 15 amino acids. CDR1 and CDR2 from the germline V gene are SGHAT and FQNNGV. The CDR3 DNA reads TGTGCCAGCAGCTTACCTGGACAGTACCAAGAGACCCAGTACTTC. Translating gives CASSLPGQYQETQYF.

The rearrangement uses TRBV19 and TRBJ1-3; 10 bases fit TRBD1. The V and J ends lost 5 bases and 3 bases, in that order; junction bases with no gene match: 7. This CDR3 is built from 16 residues. Germline V gives CDR1 LNHDA, CDR2 SQIVND (reference sequence). The CDR3 DNA reads as TGTGCCAGTAGTCTCCTGACAGGGGGCGTTGGAAACACCATATATTTT. Its protein is CASSLLTGGVGNTIYF.

Only a few counts were recorded for this clone. The chain is built from TRBV10-3 and TRBJ2-7; 7 bases are a match to TRBD1. CDR3 length: 13 amino acids. Germline values: CDR1 ENHRY, CDR2 SYGVKD. Losses at the gene ends were 2 bases for V and 4 bases for J; bases not matched to a gene: 2. CDR3 sequence (DNA): TGTGCCATCAGTGAGGAACAGGGGTACGAGCAGTACTTC. Its translation is CAISEEQGYEQYF.

The chain recombines TRBV10-1 with TRBJ2-1; 8 bases line up with TRBD2. Per the germline V gene, CDR1 is WNHNN and CDR2 is SYGVQD (reference sequence). This CDR3 has 15 residues. V lost 6 bases to trimming and J lost 7 bases; unmatched junction nucleotides: 11. The DNA of the CDR3 is TGCGCCAGCAGCGGGCGTACGGGAGGGCCTAATGAGCAGTTCTTC. Amino acid sequence: CASSGRTGGPNEQFF.

V usage is TRBV27 and J usage is TRBJ1-2; TRBD1 is a possible D gene (5 bases). Germline V CDR1 and CDR2: MNHEY, SMNVEV (reference sequence). This CDR3 is 13 amino acids long. Trimming left V 6 bases short and J 9 bases short, with 17 bases between. As DNA, the CDR3 is TGTGCCAGCAGGTATACAGGCGTTGGTAGCTACACCTTC. Its translation: CASRYTGVGSYTF.

V and J are TRBV11-2 and TRBJ2-7; 7 bases match TRBD2. The V gene's germline CDR1 is SGHAT and CDR2 FQNNGV. CDR3 length: 18 amino acids. The V and J ends lost 5 bases and 4 bases, in that order; junction bases with no gene match: 20. The CDR3 region is CASSKDQVIGRPKYEQYF. CDR3 in DNA: TGTGCCAGCAGCAAGGACCAAGTGATCGGGAGGCCCAAGTACGAGCAGTACTTC.

The rearrangement uses TRBV5-5 and TRBJ1-5; D gene ambiguous. The CDR3 is 15 residues long. V shed 0 bases and J shed 2 bases, with 9 bases lying between them. Looked up from germline, CDR1 is SGHKS and CDR2 is YYEKEE (reference sequence). The CDR3 is CASSLGPLRNQPQHF. CDR3 DNA sequence: TGTGCCAGCAGCTTGGGGCCCCTGCGCAATCAGCCCCAGCATTTT.

The rearrangement links TRBV18 to TRBJ2-7; TRBD1 matches at 10 bases. V lost 1 base to trimming and J lost 4 bases; unmatched junction nucleotides: 7. Germline V CDR1 and CDR2: KGHSH, LQKENI. The CDR3 has 16 residues. The chain's CDR3 is CASSPQQGQGMYEQYF. DNA for the CDR3: TGTGCCAGCTCACCACAACAGGGACAGGGGATGTACGAGCAGTACTTC. Drawing the rest from reference TRBV18 and TRBJ2-7, the complete variable domain is NAGVMQNPRHLVRRRGQEARLRCSPMKGHSHVYWYRQLPEEGLKFMVYLQKENIIDESGMPKERFSAEFPKEGPSILRIQQVVRGDSAAYFCASSPQQGQGMYEQYFGPGTRLTVT.

The rearrangement joins TRBV7-9 to TRBJ2-7; 8 nucleotides agree with TRBD1. CDR3 length: 13 amino acids. V lost 3 bases, J lost 6 bases, and 4 bases stayed unmatched. Germline CDR1 is SEHNR and CDR2 is FQNEAQ (reference sequence). DNA of the CDR3: TGTGCCAGCAGCTTGCCAGGGGGCCCCGAGCAGTACTTC. Amino acid sequence: CASSLPGGPEQYF.

This chain joins TRBV4-1 and TRBJ1-4; 7 bases align to TRBD1. Germline CDR1 reads MGHRA; CDR2 reads YSYEKL. CDR3 length: 15 amino acids. J gave up 4 bases and V 6 bases, and 8 bases lay outside the gene matches. The CDR3 DNA reads as TGCGCCAGCAGAGCCACGGGACAGTATAATGAAAAACTGTTTTTT. Its translation is CASRATGQYNEKLFF.

The V call is TRBV5-4, the J call TRBJ2-3, with 12 bases matching TRBD2. CDR3 length: 15 residues. Looked up from germline, CDR1 is SGHNT and CDR2 is YYREEE (reference sequence). V lost 2 bases to trimming and J lost 6 bases; unmatched junction nucleotides: 4. CDR3 sequence (DNA): TGTGCCAGCAGCTTCCTAGCGGGAGGGGCGGATACGCAGTATTTT. Translating it yields CASSFLAGGADTQYF.

V and J are TRBV7-2 and TRBJ1-1; the D is unclear. V lost 5 bases to trimming and J lost 2 bases, with 12 bases between them. The length of the CDR3 is 14 residues. Looked up from germline, CDR1 is SGHTA and CDR2 is FQGNSA. In nucleotides, the CDR3 is TGTGCCAGCAGCCGAACGCTGGGAAACACTGAAGCTTTCTTT. Its translation: CASSRTLGNTEAFF. Full variable domain (outside the CDR3, taken from reference TRBV7-2 and TRBJ1-1): GAGVSQSPSNKVTEKGKDVELRCDPISGHTALYWYRQSLGQGLEFLIYFQGNSAPDKSGLPSDRFSAERTGGSVSTLTIQRTQQEDSAVYLCASSRTLGNTEAFFGQGTRLTVV.

The genes are TRBV19 and TRBJ1-2; perhaps TRBD1 as D (5 bases). V lost 1 base and J lost 2, with 5 bases in between. Germline V gene sequence: CDR1 LNHDA, CDR2 SQIVND (reference sequence). The CDR3 has 13 amino acids. CDR3 nucleotides: TGTGCCAGTAGTATAGGGGGGAACTATGGCTACACCTTC. It yields the protein CASSIGGNYGYTF.

The chain is built from TRBV7-2 and TRBJ2-7; D is unresolved. Germline V gene lookup returns CDR1 SGHTA and CDR2 FQGNSA. The CDR3 spans 12 residues. The V end lost 0 bases, the J end lost 7 bases, and 7 bases lay between the germline ends. CDR3 sequence (DNA): TGTGCCAGCAGCTTAGCCGGTCGAGAGCAGTACTTC. This translates into CASSLAGREQYF. The full variable domain, with the rest looked up from reference TRBV7-2 and TRBJ2-7, is GAGVSQSPSNKVTEKGKDVELRCDPISGHTALYWYRQSLGQGLEFLIYFQGNSAPDKSGLPSDRFSAERTGGSVSTLTIQRTQQEDSAVYLCASSLAGREQYFGPGTRLTVT.

V and J are TRBV5-6 and TRBJ2-5, with D uncertain. V lost 2 bases and J 3 bases, leaving 14 bases between the germline ends. This CDR3 is built from 15 residues. Germline-derived CDR1 and CDR2 are SGHDT and YYEEEE. The CDR3 here is CASSLYGPGEETQYF. The CDR3 DNA follows: TGTGCCAGCAGCTTATACGGCCCTGGAGAAGAGACCCAGTACTTC.

The chain couples TRBV15 to TRBJ1-4; the D is unclear. V lost 0 bases and J lost 0, with 8 bases in between. The V gene's germline CDR1 is LNHNV and CDR2 YYDKDF (reference sequence). The CDR3 totals 16 residues. CDR3 region: CATSRDRAATNEKLFF. CDR3 sequence (DNA): TGTGCCACCAGCAGAGATAGGGCAGCAACTAATGAAAAACTGTTTTTT.

The chain employs TRBV6-5 and TRBJ2-1; D remains ambiguous. Germline V CDR1 and CDR2: MNHEY, SVGAGI. The CDR3 is 16 amino acids. V was pared by 2 bases and J by 2 bases, with 13 bases between. CDR3 sequence reads: CASSYLPGVTYNEQFF. DNA of the CDR3: TGTGCCAGCAGTTACCTGCCTGGGGTTACCTACAATGAGCAGTTCTTC.

For the CDR3, the DNA is TGTGCCAGCAGCCTCCCGGACTACACAGATACGCAGTATTTT. Amino acid sequence: CASSLPDYTDTQYF. The chain carries TRBV5-5 and TRBJ2-3; D is possibly TRBD2 (6 bases). The length of the CDR3 is 14 residues. V lost 4 bases to trimming and J lost 2 bases, with 11 bases between them. Germline CDR1 and CDR2: SGHKS and YYEKEE (reference sequence).

This rearrangement joins TRBV5-1 to TRBJ2-5; 7 positions agree with TRBD2. This CDR3 spans 18 amino acids. Germline trimming cut 4 bases from V and 5 bases from J; bases unmatched to any gene: 20. Germline values: CDR1 SGHRS, CDR2 YFSETQ. The CDR3 region is CASSPNPPAGTKGETQYF. CDR3 DNA: TGCGCCAGCAGCCCCAACCCCCCAGCCGGGACTAAAGGGGAGACCCAGTACTTC.

This chain joins TRBV28 and TRBJ2-5, with 7 nucleotides matching TRBD1. The CDR3 extends over 14 amino acids. Germline V CDR1 and CDR2: MDHEN, SYDVKM. V dropped 4 bases and J dropped 6; count of bases not matched to a gene: 8. The CDR3 sequence: CASSSPGQRQTQYF. The CDR3, as DNA: TGTGCCAGCAGTTCCCCGGGACAGCGTCAGACCCAGTACTTC.

V usage is TRBV29-1 and J usage is TRBJ2-5; D ambiguous. Germline values: CDR1 SQVTM, CDR2 ANQGSEA. CDR3 size: 12 residues. Trimming removed 3 bases from V and 0 bases from J, with 5 bases in between. CDR3 in DNA: TGCAGCGTTGAGTCCTACCAAGAGACCCAGTACTTC. Protein: CSVESYQETQYF.

The chain has TRBV23-1 and TRBJ1-2; D perhaps matches TRBD1 (6 bases). TRBV23-1 is an ORF; its function is uncertain. The V and J ends lost 6 bases and 0 bases respectively, with 20 bases between them. The CDR3 is 17 amino acids. The CDR3 spells CASSHRNPTGANYGYTF. The CDR3 DNA is TGCGCCAGCAGCCACCGAAATCCGACAGGAGCTAACTATGGCTACACCTTC.

The chain couples TRBV7-8 to TRBJ2-7; D is possibly TRBD1 (6 bases). The CDR3 totals 13 residues. The germline V and J ends were trimmed by 3 bases and 5 bases, with 11 bases remaining between them. The germline CDR1 and CDR2 sequences are SGHVS and FQNEAQ. The CDR3 nucleotides read TGTGCCAGCAGCTTTCCAGGGGCCCACGAGCAGTACTTC. Protein: CASSFPGAHEQYF.

This chain uses TRBV29-1 with TRBJ2-3; D call uncertain. The CDR3 sequence is 11 residues long. The germline V gene has CDR1 SQVTM and CDR2 ANQGSEA. V was trimmed by 2 bases and J by 6 bases, leaving 6 bases between them. The CDR3 region has the DNA TGCAGCGTTGAACTACCGGATACGCAGTATTTT. Its protein is CSVELPDTQYF.

The chain joins TRBV9 to TRBJ2-7; no firm D call. This CDR3 region has 13 residues. V was cut by 3 bases and J by 6 bases, with 13 bases left in between. Germline CDR1 reads SGDLS; CDR2 reads YYNGEE. CDR3 residues: CASSAKVLGEQYF. The CDR3 DNA follows: TGTGCCAGCAGCGCAAAGGTTCTGGGCGAGCAGTACTTC. Using reference TRBV9 and TRBJ2-7 for the parts outside the CDR3, the full variable domain is DSGVTQTPKHLITATGQRVTLRCSPRSGDLSVYWYQQSLDQGLQFLIQYYNGEERAKGNILERFSAQQFPDLHSELNLSSLELGDSALYFCASSAKVLGEQYFGPGTRLTVT.

Of note for this clone: The same CDR3 also results from other DNA sequences found in this sample. The rearrangement uses TRBV29-1 and TRBJ1-1; D unclear. The CDR3 is 11 amino acids. Trimming pared 4 bases from V and 3 bases from J, leaving 6 bases between. Germline V gene lookup returns CDR1 SQVTM and CDR2 ANQGSEA. The CDR3 reads CSVGGYTEAFF. The CDR3 DNA is TGCAGCGTTGGGGGATACACTGAAGCTTTCTTT.